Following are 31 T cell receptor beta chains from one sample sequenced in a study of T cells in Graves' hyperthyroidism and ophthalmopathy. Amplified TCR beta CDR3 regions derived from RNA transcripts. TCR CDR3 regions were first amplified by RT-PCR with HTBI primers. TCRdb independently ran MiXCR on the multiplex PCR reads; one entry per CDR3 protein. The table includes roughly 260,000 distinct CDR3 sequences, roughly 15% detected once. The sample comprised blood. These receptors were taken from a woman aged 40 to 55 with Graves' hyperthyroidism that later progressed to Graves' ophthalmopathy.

The CDR3 region has the DNA TGTGCCATCAGTGAGTGGGAGAAACAACACTATGGCTACACCTTC. The encoded protein is CAISEWEKQHYGYTF. The chain joins TRBV10-3 to TRBJ1-2; unclear D gene. Germline V gene lookup returns CDR1 ENHRY and CDR2 SYGVKD. V was clipped by 1 base and J by 3 bases, with 12 bases between them. The length of the CDR3 is 15 residues.

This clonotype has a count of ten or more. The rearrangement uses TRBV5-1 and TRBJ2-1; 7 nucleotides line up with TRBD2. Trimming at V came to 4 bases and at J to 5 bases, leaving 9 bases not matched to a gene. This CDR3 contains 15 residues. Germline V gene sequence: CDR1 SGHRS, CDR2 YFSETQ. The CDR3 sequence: CASSTGREEHNEQFF. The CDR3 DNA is TGCGCCAGCAGCACGGGTCGGGAGGAGCACAATGAGCAGTTCTTC.

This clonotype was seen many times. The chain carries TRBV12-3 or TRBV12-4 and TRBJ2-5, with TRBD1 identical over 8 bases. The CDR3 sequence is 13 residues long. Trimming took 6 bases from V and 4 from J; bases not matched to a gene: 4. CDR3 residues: CASSRTGIETQYF. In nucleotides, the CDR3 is TGTGCCAGCAGCCGGACAGGGATAGAGACCCAGTACTTC.

The CDR3 spells CASSIDFTTGGLEAFF. Here the CDR3 DNA reads TGTGCCAGTAGTATAGATTTTACTACAGGGGGCCTTGAAGCTTTCTTT. This chain uses TRBV19 with TRBJ1-1; 9 nucleotides agree with TRBD1. The CDR3 is 16 residues long. Looked up from germline, CDR1 is LNHDA and CDR2 is SQIVND (reference sequence). J was trimmed by 7 bases and V by 0 bases; bases with no gene match: 9.

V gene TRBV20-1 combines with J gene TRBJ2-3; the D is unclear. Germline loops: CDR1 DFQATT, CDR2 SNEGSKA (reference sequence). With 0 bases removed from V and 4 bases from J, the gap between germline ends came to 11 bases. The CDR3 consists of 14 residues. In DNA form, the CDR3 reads TGCAGTGCTAGAGACGTAAGGGCGGCAGATACGCAGTATTTT. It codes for CSARDVRAADTQYF.

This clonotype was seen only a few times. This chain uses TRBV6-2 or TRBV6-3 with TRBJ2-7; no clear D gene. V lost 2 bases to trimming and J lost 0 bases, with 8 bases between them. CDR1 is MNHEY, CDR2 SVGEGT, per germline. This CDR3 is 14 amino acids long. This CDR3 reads CASSYLQTSYEQYF. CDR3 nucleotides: TGTGCCAGCAGTTACCTACAGACCTCCTACGAGCAGTACTTC.

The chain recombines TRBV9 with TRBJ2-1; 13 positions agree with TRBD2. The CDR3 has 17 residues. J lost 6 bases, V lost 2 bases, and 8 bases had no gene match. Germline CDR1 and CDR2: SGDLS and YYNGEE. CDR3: CASSVRTGTSGANEQFF. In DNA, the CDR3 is TGTGCCAGCAGCGTCCGAACAGGGACTAGCGGGGCCAATGAGCAGTTCTTC.

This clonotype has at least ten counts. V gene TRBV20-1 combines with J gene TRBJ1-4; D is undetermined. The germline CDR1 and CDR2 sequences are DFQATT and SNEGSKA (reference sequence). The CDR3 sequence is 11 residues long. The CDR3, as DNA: TGCAGGGCGGGTAGGGCTGAAAAACTGTTTTTT. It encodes CRAGRAEKLFF.

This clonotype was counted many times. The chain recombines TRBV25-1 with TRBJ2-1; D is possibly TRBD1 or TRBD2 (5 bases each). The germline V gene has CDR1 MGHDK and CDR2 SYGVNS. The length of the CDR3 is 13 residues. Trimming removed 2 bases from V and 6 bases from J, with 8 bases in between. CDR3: CASSEGGGNEQFF. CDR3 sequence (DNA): TGTGCCAGCAGTGAAGGGGGTGGCAATGAGCAGTTCTTC.

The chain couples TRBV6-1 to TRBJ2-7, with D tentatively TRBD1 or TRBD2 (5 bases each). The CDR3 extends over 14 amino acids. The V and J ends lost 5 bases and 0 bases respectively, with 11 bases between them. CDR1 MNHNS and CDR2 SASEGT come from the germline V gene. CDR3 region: CASSLRGLSYEQYF. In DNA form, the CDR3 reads TGTGCCAGCAGTCTCCGGGGCCTCTCCTACGAGCAGTACTTC.

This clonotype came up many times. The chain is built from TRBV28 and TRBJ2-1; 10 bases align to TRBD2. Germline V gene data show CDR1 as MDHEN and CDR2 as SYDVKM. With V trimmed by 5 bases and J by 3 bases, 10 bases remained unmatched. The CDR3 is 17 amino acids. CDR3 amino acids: CASSPIGLADRYNEQFF. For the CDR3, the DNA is TGTGCCAGCAGTCCTATCGGACTAGCGGACCGCTACAATGAGCAGTTCTTC.

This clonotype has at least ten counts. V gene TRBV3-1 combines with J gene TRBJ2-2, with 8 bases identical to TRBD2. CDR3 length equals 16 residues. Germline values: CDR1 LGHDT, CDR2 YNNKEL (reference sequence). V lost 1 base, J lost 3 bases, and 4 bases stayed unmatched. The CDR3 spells CASSQGTSHYTGELFF. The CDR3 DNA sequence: TGTGCCAGCAGCCAAGGGACTAGCCATTACACCGGGGAGCTGTTTTTT.

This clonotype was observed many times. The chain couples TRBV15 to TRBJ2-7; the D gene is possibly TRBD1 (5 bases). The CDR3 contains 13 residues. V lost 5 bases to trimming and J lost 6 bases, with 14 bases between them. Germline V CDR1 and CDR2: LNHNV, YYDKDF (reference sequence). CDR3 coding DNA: TGTGCCACCAGCTCAAGGATAGGGGCCGAGCAGTACTTC. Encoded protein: CATSSRIGAEQYF.

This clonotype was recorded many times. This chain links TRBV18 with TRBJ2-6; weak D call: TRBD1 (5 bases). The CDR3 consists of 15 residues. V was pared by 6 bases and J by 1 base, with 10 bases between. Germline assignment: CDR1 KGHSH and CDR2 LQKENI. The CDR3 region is CASSSTGSGANVLTF. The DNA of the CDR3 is TGTGCCAGCTCGTCCACAGGATCTGGGGCCAACGTCCTGACTTTC.

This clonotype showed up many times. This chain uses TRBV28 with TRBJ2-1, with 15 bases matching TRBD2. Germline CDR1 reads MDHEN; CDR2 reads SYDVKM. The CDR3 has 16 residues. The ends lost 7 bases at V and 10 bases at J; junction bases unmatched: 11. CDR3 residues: CASTFGLAGGPWEQFF. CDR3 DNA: TGTGCCAGCACCTTCGGACTAGCGGGAGGGCCATGGGAGCAGTTCTTC.

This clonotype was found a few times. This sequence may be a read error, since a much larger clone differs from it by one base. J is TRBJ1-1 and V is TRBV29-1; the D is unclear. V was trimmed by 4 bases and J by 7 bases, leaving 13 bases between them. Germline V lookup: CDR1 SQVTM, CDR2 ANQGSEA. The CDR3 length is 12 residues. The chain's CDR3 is CSVAYMAGEAFF. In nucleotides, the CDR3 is TGCAGCGTTGCCTATATGGCTGGTGAAGCTTTCTTT.

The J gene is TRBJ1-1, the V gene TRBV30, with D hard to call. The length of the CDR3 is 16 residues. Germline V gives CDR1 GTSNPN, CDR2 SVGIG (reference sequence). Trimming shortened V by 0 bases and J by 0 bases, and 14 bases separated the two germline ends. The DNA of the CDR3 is TGTGCCTGGAGTGTAAGAAGAGCCAACATGAACACTGAAGCTTTCTTT. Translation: CAWSVRRANMNTEAFF.

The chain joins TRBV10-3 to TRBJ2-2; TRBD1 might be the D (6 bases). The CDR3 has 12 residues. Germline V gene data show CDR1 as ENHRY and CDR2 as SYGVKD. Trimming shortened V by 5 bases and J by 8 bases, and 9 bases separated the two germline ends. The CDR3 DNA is TGTGCCATCAGTCGACAGGAAGGGGAGCTGTTTTTT. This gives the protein CAISRQEGELFF.

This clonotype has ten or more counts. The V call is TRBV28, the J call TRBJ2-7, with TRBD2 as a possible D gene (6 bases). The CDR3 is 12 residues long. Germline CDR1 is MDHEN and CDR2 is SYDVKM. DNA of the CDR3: TGTGTCGTGGAGGGGTCAACCTACGAGCAGTACTTC. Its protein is CVVEGSTYEQYF.

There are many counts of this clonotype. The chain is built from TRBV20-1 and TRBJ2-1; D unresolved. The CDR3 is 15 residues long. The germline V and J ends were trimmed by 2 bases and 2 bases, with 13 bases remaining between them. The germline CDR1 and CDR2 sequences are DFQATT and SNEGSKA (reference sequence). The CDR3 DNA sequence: TGCAGTGCTAGATTCCTGCAGCGCCCCTACAATGAGCAGTTCTTC. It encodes CSARFLQRPYNEQFF.

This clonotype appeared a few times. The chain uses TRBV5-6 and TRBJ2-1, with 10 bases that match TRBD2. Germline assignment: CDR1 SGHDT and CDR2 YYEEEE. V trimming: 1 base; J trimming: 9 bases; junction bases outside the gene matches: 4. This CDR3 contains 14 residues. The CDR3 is CASSLWLAGVEQFF. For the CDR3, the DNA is TGTGCCAGCAGCTTGTGGCTAGCGGGAGTTGAGCAGTTCTTC.

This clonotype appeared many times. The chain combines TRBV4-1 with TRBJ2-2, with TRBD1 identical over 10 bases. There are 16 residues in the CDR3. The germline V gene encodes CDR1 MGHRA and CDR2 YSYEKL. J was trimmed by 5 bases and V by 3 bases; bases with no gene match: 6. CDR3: CASSHLPDRGTGELFF. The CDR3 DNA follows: TGCGCCAGCAGCCACCTCCCGGACAGGGGGACCGGGGAGCTGTTTTTT.

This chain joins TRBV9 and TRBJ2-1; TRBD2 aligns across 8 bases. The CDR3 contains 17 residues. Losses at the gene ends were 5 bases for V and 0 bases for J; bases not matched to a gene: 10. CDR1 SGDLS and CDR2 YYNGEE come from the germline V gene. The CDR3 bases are TGTGCCAGCAGGTCTTCTGGCGGGAGGTACTCCTACAATGAGCAGTTCTTC. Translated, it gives CASRSSGGRYSYNEQFF.

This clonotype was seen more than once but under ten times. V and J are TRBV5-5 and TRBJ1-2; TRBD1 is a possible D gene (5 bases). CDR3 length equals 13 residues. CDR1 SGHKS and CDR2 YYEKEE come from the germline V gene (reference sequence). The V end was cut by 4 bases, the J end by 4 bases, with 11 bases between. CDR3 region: CASSPDGGYGYTF. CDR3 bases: TGTGCCAGCAGCCCAGACGGGGGCTATGGCTACACCTTC.

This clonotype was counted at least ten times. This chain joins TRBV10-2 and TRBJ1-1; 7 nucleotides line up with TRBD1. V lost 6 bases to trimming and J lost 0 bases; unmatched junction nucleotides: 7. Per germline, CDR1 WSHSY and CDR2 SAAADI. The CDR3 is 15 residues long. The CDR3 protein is CASRRDSLMNTEAFF. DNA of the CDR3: TGCGCCAGCAGGAGGGACAGCCTCATGAACACTGAAGCTTTCTTT.

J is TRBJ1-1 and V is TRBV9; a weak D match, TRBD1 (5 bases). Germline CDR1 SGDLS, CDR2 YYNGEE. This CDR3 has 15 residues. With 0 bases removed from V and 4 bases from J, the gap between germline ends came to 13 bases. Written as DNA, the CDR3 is TGTGCCAGCAGCGTAGGTATAGGGGCAGGCACTGAAGCTTTCTTT. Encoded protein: CASSVGIGAGTEAFF.

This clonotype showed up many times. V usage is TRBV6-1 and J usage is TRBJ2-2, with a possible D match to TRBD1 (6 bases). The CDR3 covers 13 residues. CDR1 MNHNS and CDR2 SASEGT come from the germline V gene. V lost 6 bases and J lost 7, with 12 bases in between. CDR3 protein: CASRQGFFGELFF. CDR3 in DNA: TGTGCCAGCAGACAGGGTTTTTTCGGGGAGCTGTTTTTT.

The CDR3 region is CASSLRTSGARSYEQYF. The CDR3 DNA reads as TGCGCCAGCAGCCTCCGGACTAGCGGAGCCCGCTCCTACGAGCAGTACTTC. This sequence joins TRBV4-1 and TRBJ2-7; 10 positions match TRBD2. Germline CDR1 is MGHRA and CDR2 is YSYEKL. This CDR3 comprises 17 residues. The V segment lost 4 bases and the J segment 0 bases; nucleotides outside the gene matches: 9.

The CDR3 nucleotides are TGTGCCAGCAGTTTATCGCGGATTACAGGGGACAATGAGCAGTTCTTC. Amino acid sequence: CASSLSRITGDNEQFF. This chain joins TRBV28 and TRBJ2-1; 7 bases map to TRBD1. Trimming at V came to 1 base and at J to 5 bases, leaving 8 bases not matched to a gene. This CDR3 region has 16 residues. CDR1 is MDHEN, CDR2 SYDVKM, per germline.

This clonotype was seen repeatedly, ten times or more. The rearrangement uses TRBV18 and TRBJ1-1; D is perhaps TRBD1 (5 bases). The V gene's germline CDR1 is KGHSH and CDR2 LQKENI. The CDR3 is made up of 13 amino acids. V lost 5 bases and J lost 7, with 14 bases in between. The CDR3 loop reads CASSRQQLGEAFF. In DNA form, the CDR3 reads TGTGCCAGCTCAAGACAGCAGTTGGGTGAAGCTTTCTTT.

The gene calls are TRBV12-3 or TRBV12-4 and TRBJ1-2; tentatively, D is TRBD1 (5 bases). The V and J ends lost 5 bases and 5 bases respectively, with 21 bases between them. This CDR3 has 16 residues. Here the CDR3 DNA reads TGTGCCAGCAGTGAAAACACAGGACAACAGGTTTATGGCTACACCTTC. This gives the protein CASSENTGQQVYGYTF.